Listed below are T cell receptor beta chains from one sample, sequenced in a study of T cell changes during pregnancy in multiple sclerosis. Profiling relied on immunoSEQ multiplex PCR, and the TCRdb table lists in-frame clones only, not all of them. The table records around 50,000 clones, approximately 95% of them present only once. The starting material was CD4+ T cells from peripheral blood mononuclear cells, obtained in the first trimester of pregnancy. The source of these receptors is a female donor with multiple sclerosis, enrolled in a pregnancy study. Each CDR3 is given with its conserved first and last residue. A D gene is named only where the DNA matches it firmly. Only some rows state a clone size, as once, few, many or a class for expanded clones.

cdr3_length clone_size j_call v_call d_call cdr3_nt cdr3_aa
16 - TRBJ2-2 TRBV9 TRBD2 TGTGCCAGCAGCGTGCAAGCGGGGGAGCACACCGGGGAGCTGTTTTTT CASSVQAGEHTGELFF
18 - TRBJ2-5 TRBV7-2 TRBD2 TGTGCCAGCAAGCCACCCCCAGGACTAGCGGGGAACCAAGAGACCCAGTACTTC CASKPPPGLAGNQETQYF
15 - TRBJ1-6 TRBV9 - TGTGCCAGCAGCGCAGCTGGAGGGTGGAATTCACCCCTCCACTTT CASSAAGGWNSPLHF
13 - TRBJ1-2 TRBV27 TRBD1 TGTGCCAGCAGTTCGCGGGACAGGGATGGCTACACCTTC CASSSRDRDGYTF
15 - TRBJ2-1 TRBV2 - TGTGCCAGCAGGCGACTGGGGCAGGGTAGCAATGAGCAGTTCTTC CASRRLGQGSNEQFF
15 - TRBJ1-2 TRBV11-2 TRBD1 TGTGCCAGCAGTCATTACAGGGGTGGCAACTATGGCTACACCTTC CASSHYRGGNYGYTF
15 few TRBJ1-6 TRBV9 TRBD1 TGTGCCAGCAGCGCGGGACAGGGCCTAAATTCACCCCTCCACTTT CASSAGQGLNSPLHF
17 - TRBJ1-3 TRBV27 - TGTGCCAGCAGTTTATCGGGTGACTCACCCTCTGGAAACACCATATATTTT CASSLSGDSPSGNTIYF
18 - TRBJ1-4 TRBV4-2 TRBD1 TGTGCCAGCAGCCAAGAGGGCAGGGGGCGTGGGACTAATGAAAAACTGTTTTTT CASSQEGRGRGTNEKLFF
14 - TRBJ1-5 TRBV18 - TGTGCCAGCTCACCGGCAGGTGACCATCAGCCCCAGCATTTT CASSPAGDHQPQHF
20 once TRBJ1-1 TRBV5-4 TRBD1 TGTGCCAGCAGCTTGTGGGGGGTGGGCGACAGGGCAGCTGGGGCCACTGAAGCTTTCTTT CASSLWGVGDRAAGATEAFF
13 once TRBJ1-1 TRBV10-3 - TGTGCCATCAGTGAGTCGTACAGTAACGGAGCTTTCTTT CAISESYSNGAFF
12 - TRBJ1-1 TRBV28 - TGTGCCAGCAGTTACACCCACACTGAAGCTTTCTTT CASSYTHTEAFF
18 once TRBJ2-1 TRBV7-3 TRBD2 TGTGCCAGCAGCCTCCTAGTTCCGACTAGCGGGGGGGCCTATGAGCAGTTCTTC CASSLLVPTSGGAYEQFF
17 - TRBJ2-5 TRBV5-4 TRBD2 TGTGCCAGCAGCTTGGTGGGACTAGCGGGGGGGCAAGAGACCCAGTACTTC CASSLVGLAGGQETQYF
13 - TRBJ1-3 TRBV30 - TGTGCCTGGAGTCAGGGGTCGGGAAACACCATATATTTT CAWSQGSGNTIYF
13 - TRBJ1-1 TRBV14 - TGTGCCAGCAGCCACAAGGCCGGGTCTGAAGCTTTCTTT CASSHKAGSEAFF
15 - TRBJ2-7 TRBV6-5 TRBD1 TGTGCCAGCAGTTACTCGGACAGGGGCTCCTACGAGCAGTACTTC CASSYSDRGSYEQYF
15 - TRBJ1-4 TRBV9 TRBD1 TGTGCCAGCAGCGCCAAACAGGGGGCTAATGAAAAACTGTTTTTT CASSAKQGANEKLFF
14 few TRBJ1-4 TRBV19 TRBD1 TGTGCCAGTAGTGACAGGGTCCTAAAGGAAAAACTGTTTTTT CASSDRVLKEKLFF
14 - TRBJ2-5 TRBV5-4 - TGTGCCAGCAGCTTGGTAGGGGATAAAGAGACCCAGTACTTC CASSLVGDKETQYF
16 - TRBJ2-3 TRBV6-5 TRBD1 TGTGCCAGCAGTTCCCCCGGAACAGGGGTTATAGATACGCAGTATTTT CASSSPGTGVIDTQYF
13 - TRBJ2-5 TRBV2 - TGTGCCAGCATCACAGGGAGACGGGAGACCCAGTACTTC CASITGRRETQYF
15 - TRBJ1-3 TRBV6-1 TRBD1 TGTGCCAGCAGTAGCAGGGGGCTGGATGGAAACACCATATATTTT CASSSRGLDGNTIYF
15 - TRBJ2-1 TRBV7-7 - TGTGCTAGCAGCCATGGGTGGGGGGGCATAAATGAGCAGTTCTTC CASSHGWGGINEQFF
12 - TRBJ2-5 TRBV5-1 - TGCGCCAGCAGCCCAAATCAAGAGACCCAGTACTTC CASSPNQETQYF
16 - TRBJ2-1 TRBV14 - TGTGCCAGCAGCCAACGTGCGGGGAAAGCCTACAATGAGCAGTTCTTC CASSQRAGKAYNEQFF
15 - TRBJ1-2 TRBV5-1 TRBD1 TGCGCCAGCAGCCTAAAAGACAGGGGTCATTATGGCTACACCTTC CASSLKDRGHYGYTF
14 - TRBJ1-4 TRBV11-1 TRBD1 TGTGCCAGCAGCCCGACAGGGTCAGATGAAAAACTGTTTTTT CASSPTGSDEKLFF
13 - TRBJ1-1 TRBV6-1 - TGTGCCAGCAGACCTACAGTGAACACTGAAGCTTTCTTT CASRPTVNTEAFF
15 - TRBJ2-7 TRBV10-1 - TGCGCCAGCAGTGATTGGGGCTACCTCTCCTACGAGCAGTACTTC CASSDWGYLSYEQYF
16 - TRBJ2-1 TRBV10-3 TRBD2 TGTGCCATCAGTGGGGGTAGCGGGGGGAAACCTAATGAGCAGTTCTTC CAISGGSGGKPNEQFF
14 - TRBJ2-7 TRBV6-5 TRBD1 TGTGCCAGCAGTTTAGACAGGGTCACCTACGAGCAGTACTTC CASSLDRVTYEQYF
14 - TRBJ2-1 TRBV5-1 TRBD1 TGCGCCAGCAGCTCTGGACAGGATTGGGATGAGCAGTTCTTC CASSSGQDWDEQFF
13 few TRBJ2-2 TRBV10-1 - TGCGCCAGCAGCCTGAGGTTACCCGGGGAGCTGTTTTTT CASSLRLPGELFF
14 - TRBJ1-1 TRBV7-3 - TGTGCCAGCAGCCCGACGGCGGGGGCCACTGAAGCTTTCTTT CASSPTAGATEAFF
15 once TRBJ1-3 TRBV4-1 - TGCGCCAGCAGCCAAGAACGGGGAAGTGGAAACACCATATATTTT CASSQERGSGNTIYF